Sequencing of this T cell receptor (beta chain) was carried out in a study of T cells expressing NK-cell markers. Findings and caveats of the study: Expanded NKG2C+ T cell clones were not confirmed as HCMV-specific. The study found dominant NKG2C+ clonotypes at about 1.0-7.0% of CD8+ T cells in about six donors. Also leading the CD3+CD56-NKG2C+ fraction in several donors were these clonotypes.

UMIs were included in TCR beta cDNA generated by 5'RACE template switching. Following a re-call of the 5' RACE reads, TCRdb has one entry per CDR3 protein and lacks DNA. The sample's table shows some 500,000 distinct CDR3 sequences. Regarding this clonotype: Its specificity is unknown.

Per germline, CDR1 DFQATT and CDR2 SNEGSKA (reference sequence). The CDR3 loop spans 13 amino acids. The rearrangement uses TRBV20-1 and TRBJ1-5. The receptor's source is a woman in her fifties or sixties in good health. The specimen was blood T cells: a sorted CD56 or NKG2C T cell subset, CD4+ or CD8+ T cells, or bulk PBMC T cells (not recorded which). CDR3 region: CSARDRGPEAQHF.